These 17 T cell receptor beta chains originate from one sample sequenced in a study of blood T cell repertoires in COVID-19. The data were produced by immunoSEQ multiplex PCR, yet TCRdb's version contains in-frame clones alone and is incomplete. The sample lists a few hundred thousand clones, more than 75% seen once, with over 2.5% in the top ten. Sequenced sample: peripheral blood. These receptors were collected from a human donor in a cohort sampled during active COVID-19.

The chain joins TRBV3-1 (or the pseudogene TRBV3-2) to TRBJ2-1, with D perhaps matching TRBD2 (6 bases). Trimming stripped 2 bases from V and 10 bases from J, with 18 bases between. The germline CDR1 and CDR2 sequences are LGHDT and YNNKEL (reference sequence). This CDR3 comprises 15 residues. DNA for the CDR3: TGTGCCAGCAGCCAAATGGCTAGCCGGGCGGGAGAGCAGTTCTTC. This sequence encodes CASSQMASRAGEQFF.

The chain uses TRBV19 and TRBJ1-1, with unresolved D. Germline V lookup: CDR1 LNHDA, CDR2 SQIVND (reference sequence). V lost 2 bases and J lost 1, with 5 bases in between. This CDR3 has 13 amino acids. The CDR3 region has the DNA TGTGCCAGTAGTATATGGGCGAACACTGAAGCTTTCTTT. Translated: CASSIWANTEAFF.

The chain uses TRBV6-1 and TRBJ1-3, with D hard to call. Germline CDR1 reads MNHNS; CDR2 reads SASEGT. The CDR3 length is 13 residues. V was clipped by 2 bases and J by 6 bases, with 8 bases between them. CDR3 sequence reads: CASSEPVKNTIYF. As DNA, the CDR3 is TGTGCCAGCAGTGAACCGGTGAAAAACACCATATATTTT.

This sequence joins TRBV5-5 and TRBJ1-1; D unclear. This CDR3 contains 15 residues. The V end lost 2 bases, the J end lost 0 bases, and 11 bases lay between the germline ends. Germline V gives CDR1 SGHKS, CDR2 YYEKEE (reference sequence). The CDR3 DNA reads TGTGCCAGCAGCTTATCTACGGGTCTGAACACTGAAGCTTTCTTT. Translating gives CASSLSTGLNTEAFF. The variable domain in full, completed from reference TRBV5-5 and TRBJ1-1, reads DAGVTQSPTHLIKTRGQQVTLRCSPISGHKSVSWYQQVLGQGPQFIFQYYEKEERGRGNFPDRFSARQFPNYSSELNVNALLLGDSALYLCASSLSTGLNTEAFFGQGTRLTVV.

In this sample, this clone turned up a few times. At the DNA level, this CDR3 is encoded by other sequences in the same sample as well. The chain combines TRBV6-5 with TRBJ2-1; 7 bases are a match to TRBD2. J lost 4 bases, V lost 0 bases, and 3 bases had no gene match. CDR3 length: 15 residues. Germline CDR1 is MNHEY and CDR2 is SVGAGI. The CDR3 bases are TGTGCCAGCAGTTACTCGCCTAGCGGATACAATGAGCAGTTCTTC. Translation: CASSYSPSGYNEQFF.

V gene TRBV4-1 combines with J gene TRBJ2-1; perhaps TRBD2 as D (6 bases). Trimming cost V 0 bases and J 8 bases, with 20 bases left between them. Germline V gene lookup returns CDR1 MGHRA and CDR2 YSYEKL. There are 17 residues in the CDR3. The CDR3 DNA reads TGCGCCAGCAGCCAAGATGTACAGCCGGCAGGAGGGGATGAGCAGTTCTTC. Protein sequence: CASSQDVQPAGGDEQFF.

The chain links TRBV29-1 to TRBJ2-1; 13 bases are a match to TRBD2. This CDR3 comprises 16 residues. Losses at the gene ends were 3 bases for V and 9 bases for J; bases not matched to a gene: 11. The V gene's germline CDR1 is SQVTM and CDR2 ANQGSEA. The CDR3 sequence is CSVEQLAGGRDGEQFF. The CDR3 coding sequence is TGCAGCGTTGAGCAACTAGCGGGAGGGAGGGACGGTGAGCAGTTCTTC.

The genes are TRBV19 and TRBJ2-7; 9 nucleotides line up with TRBD1. The CDR3 loop spans 14 amino acids. Losses at the gene ends were 1 base for V and 6 bases for J; bases not matched to a gene: 4. CDR1 is LNHDA, CDR2 SQIVND, per germline (reference sequence). The CDR3 protein is CASSIGDRDREQYF. As DNA, the CDR3 is TGTGCCAGTAGTATAGGGGACAGGGACCGCGAGCAGTACTTC.

The V and J genes are TRBV7-2 and TRBJ1-4; maybe TRBD1 (5 bases). CDR1 is SGHTA and CDR2 is FQGNSA in the germline V gene. The CDR3 extends over 15 amino acids. V shed 5 bases and J shed 8 bases, with 18 bases lying between them. The CDR3 loop reads CASSPRGPSGEKLFF. The CDR3 bases are TGTGCCAGCAGCCCCCGGGGACCCAGCGGGGAAAAACTGTTTTTT.

The chain combines TRBV3-1 (or the pseudogene TRBV3-2) with TRBJ1-4; 7 bases match TRBD1. From germline, CDR1 is LGHDT and CDR2 YNNKEL (reference sequence). CDR3 length: 15 residues. V shed 5 bases and J 7 bases; nucleotides not matched to a gene: 10. This CDR3 reads CASSFQGVVGEKLFF. The CDR3 DNA reads TGTGCCAGCAGCTTTCAGGGGGTGGTAGGTGAAAAACTGTTTTTT.

DNA for the CDR3: TGTGCCTGGAAACAGGGGGTGGAGGGCACTGAAGCTTTCTTT. Translation: CAWKQGVEGTEAFF. This sequence joins TRBV30 and TRBJ1-1; TRBD1 agrees at 8 bases. Germline V gene sequence: CDR1 GTSNPN, CDR2 SVGIG (reference sequence). This CDR3 region has 14 residues. With V trimmed by 4 bases and J by 4 bases, 8 bases remained unmatched.

J is TRBJ1-2 and V is TRBV5-6; D unclear. The CDR3 covers 13 residues. Germline loops: CDR1 SGHDT, CDR2 YYEEEE. Deletions cut 4 bases from V and 4 bases from J, with 11 bases between. As DNA, the CDR3 is TGTGCCAGCAGCCCCGAGCCACTCTATGGCTACACCTTC. The encoded protein is CASSPEPLYGYTF. The whole variable domain, remainder taken from reference TRBV5-6 and TRBJ1-2, is DAGVTQSPTHLIKTRGQQVTLRCSPKSGHDTVSWYQQALGQGPQFIFQYYEEEERQRGNFPDRFSGHQFPNYSSELNVNALLLGDSALYLCASSPEPLYGYTFGSGTRLTVV.

The chain joins TRBV11-2 to TRBJ2-1; 7 nucleotides align to TRBD2. Germline assignment: CDR1 SGHAT and CDR2 FQNNGV. The V gene end was trimmed by 5 bases and the J gene end by 7 bases; junction bases not matched to a gene: 14. The CDR3 loop spans 16 amino acids. CDR3 protein: CASSGIVAGVWNEQFF. Written as DNA, the CDR3 is TGTGCCAGCAGCGGCATCGTGGCGGGAGTCTGGAATGAGCAGTTCTTC.

The chain employs TRBV19 and TRBJ1-2; D gene ambiguous. Trimming took 5 bases from V and 4 from J, leaving 8 bases between them. Germline lookup yields CDR1 LNHDA and CDR2 SQIVND (reference sequence). This CDR3 has 12 residues. Here the CDR3 DNA reads TGTGCCAGTAGTGGGCAGATCTATGGCTACACCTTC. It is translated as CASSGQIYGYTF.

The chain links TRBV7-3 to TRBJ1-1, with D perhaps matching TRBD1 (6 bases). The germline V and J ends were trimmed by 5 bases and 4 bases, with 14 bases remaining between them. The V gene's germline CDR1 is SGHTA and CDR2 FQGTGA. There are 14 residues in the CDR3. CDR3 sequence (DNA): TGTGCCAGCAGCGCACAGGGCGACGGCACTGAAGCTTTCTTT. Amino acid sequence: CASSAQGDGTEAFF.

The gene calls are TRBV6-2 or TRBV6-3 and TRBJ1-2; a possible D gene is TRBD1 (6 bases). This CDR3 has 14 amino acids. Trimming shortened V by 6 bases and J by 2 bases, and 13 bases separated the two germline ends. Germline loops: CDR1 MNHEY, CDR2 SVGEGT. The CDR3, as DNA: TGTGCCAGCAGCCGACAGGATCCCAACTATGGCTACACCTTC. Translation: CASSRQDPNYGYTF.

This chain joins TRBV2 and TRBJ2-3, with TRBD2 identical over 9 bases. Trimming cost V 4 bases and J 6 bases; bases outside gene matches: 8. The CDR3 loop spans 15 amino acids. CDR1 and CDR2 (germline): SNHLY, FYNNEI. In DNA form, the CDR3 reads TGTGCCAGCAGTGTGGGAGCGGGGGGTGGTGATACGCAGTATTTT. This encodes CASSVGAGGGDTQYF.